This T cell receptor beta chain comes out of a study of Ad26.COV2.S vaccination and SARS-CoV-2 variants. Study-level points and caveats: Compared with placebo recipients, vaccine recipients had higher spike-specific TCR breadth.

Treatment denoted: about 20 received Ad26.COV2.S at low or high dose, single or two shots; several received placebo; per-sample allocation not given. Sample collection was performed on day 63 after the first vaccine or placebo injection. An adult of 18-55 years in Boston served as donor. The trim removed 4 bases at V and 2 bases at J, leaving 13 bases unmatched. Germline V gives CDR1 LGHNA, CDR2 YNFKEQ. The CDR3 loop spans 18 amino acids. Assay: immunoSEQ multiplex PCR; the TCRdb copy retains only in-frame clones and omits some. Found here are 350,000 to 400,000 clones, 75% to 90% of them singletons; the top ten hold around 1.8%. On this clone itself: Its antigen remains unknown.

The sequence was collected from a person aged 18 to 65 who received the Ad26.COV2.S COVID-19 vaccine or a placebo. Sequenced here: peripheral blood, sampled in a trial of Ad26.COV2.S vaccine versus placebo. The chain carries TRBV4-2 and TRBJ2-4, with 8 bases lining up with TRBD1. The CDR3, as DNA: TGTGCCAGCAGCCCCTCCGGACAGGGAAGACGGACCAAAAACATTCAGTACTTC. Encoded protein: CASSPSGQGRRTKNIQYF.